This T cell receptor beta chain was sequenced for a study of control samples from healthy donors and cancer patients. In its sample, this clone was seen once. Sequencing was performed with immunoSEQ multiplex PCR; in TCRdb, only in-frame clones are kept and a portion is missing. The table lists tens of thousands of clones, approximately 88% of them singletons, with more than 30% in the top ten. CDR3 length: 17 residues. CDR1 is SNHLY and CDR2 is FYNNEI in the germline V gene. Unmatched junction bases numbered 5, after V lost 6 bases and J lost 0 bases. The source is a man in his 70s with lung cancer. What was sequenced was PBMCs. The chain uses TRBV2 and TRBJ2-6; TRBD1 aligns across 10 bases. The CDR3 DNA sequence: TGTGCCAGCAGACCGGGACAGGGGACCTCTGGGGCCAACGTCCTGACTTTC. It codes for CASRPGQGTSGANVLTF.